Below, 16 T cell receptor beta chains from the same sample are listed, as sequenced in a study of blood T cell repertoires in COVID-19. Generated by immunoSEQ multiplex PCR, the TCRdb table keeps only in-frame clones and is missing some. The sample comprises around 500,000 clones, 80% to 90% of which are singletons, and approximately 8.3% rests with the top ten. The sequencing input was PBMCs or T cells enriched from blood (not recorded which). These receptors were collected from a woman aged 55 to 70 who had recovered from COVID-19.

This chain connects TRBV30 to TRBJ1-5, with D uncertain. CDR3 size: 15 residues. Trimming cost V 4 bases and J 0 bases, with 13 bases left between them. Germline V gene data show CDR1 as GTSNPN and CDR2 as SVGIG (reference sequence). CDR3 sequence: CAWTPRGSSNQPQHF. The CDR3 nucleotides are TGTGCCTGGACCCCTCGAGGGAGTAGCAATCAGCCCCAGCATTTT.

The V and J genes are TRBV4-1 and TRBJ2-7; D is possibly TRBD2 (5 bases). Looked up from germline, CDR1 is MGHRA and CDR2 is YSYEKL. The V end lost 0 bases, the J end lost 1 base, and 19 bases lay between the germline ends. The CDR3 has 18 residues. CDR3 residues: CASSQEGSVLGTSYEQYF. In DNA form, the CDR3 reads TGCGCCAGCAGCCAAGAGGGGTCAGTACTAGGTACTTCCTACGAGCAGTACTTC.

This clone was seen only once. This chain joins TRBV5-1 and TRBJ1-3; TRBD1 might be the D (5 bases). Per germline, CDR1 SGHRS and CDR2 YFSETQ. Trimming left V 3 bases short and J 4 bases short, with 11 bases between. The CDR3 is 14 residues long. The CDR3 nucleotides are TGCGCCAGCAGCTCGGGAGGGGAAGGAAACACCATATATTTT. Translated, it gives CASSSGGEGNTIYF.

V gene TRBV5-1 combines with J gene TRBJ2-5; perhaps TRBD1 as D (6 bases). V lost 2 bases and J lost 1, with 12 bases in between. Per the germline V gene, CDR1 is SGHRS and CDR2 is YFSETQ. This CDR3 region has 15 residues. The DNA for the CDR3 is TGCGCCAGCAGCTTTAGACAGGCCCTCCAAGAGACCCAGTACTTC. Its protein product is CASSFRQALQETQYF.

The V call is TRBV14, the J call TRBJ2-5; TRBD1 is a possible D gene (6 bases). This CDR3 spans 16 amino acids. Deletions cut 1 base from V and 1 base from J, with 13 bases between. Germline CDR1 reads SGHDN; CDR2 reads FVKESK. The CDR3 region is CASSQAGGGRQETQYF. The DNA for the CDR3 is TGTGCCAGCAGCCAAGCCGGTGGGGGCCGCCAAGAGACCCAGTACTTC.

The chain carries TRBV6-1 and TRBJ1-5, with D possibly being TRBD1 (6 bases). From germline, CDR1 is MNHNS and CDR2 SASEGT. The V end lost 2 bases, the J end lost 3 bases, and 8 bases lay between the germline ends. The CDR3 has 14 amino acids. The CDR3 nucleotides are TGTGCCAGCAGTGAAACAGGGTACAATCAGCCCCAGCATTTT. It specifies CASSETGYNQPQHF.

The CDR3 DNA reads as TGTGCCAGCAGCTCGGCCTATAGCGGGGGCGCTGGGGCCAACGTCCTGACTTTC. It codes for CASSSAYSGGAGANVLTF. The gene calls are TRBV5-4 and TRBJ2-6; TRBD2 agrees at 9 bases. The CDR3 covers 18 residues. V shed 3 bases, J shed 2 bases, and the junction held 9 bases outside the gene matches. The germline CDR1 and CDR2 sequences are SGHNT and YYREEE (reference sequence).

CDR3 DNA sequence: TGTGCCAGCAGCACAGGGGTTGGTGGCTATGGCTACACCTTC. This codes for CASSTGVGGYGYTF. The genes are TRBV6-5 and TRBJ1-2; 7 nucleotides agree with TRBD1. The CDR3 runs to 14 residues. V lost 6 bases and J lost 4; bases outside the gene matches: 8. Germline CDR1 reads MNHEY; CDR2 reads SVGAGI.

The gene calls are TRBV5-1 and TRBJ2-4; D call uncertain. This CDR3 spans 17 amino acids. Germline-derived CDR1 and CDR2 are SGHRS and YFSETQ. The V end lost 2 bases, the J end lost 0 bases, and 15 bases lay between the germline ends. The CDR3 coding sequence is TGCGCCAGCAGCTTTGTGGGCAGCCGTATAGCCAAAAACATTCAGTACTTC. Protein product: CASSFVGSRIAKNIQYF.

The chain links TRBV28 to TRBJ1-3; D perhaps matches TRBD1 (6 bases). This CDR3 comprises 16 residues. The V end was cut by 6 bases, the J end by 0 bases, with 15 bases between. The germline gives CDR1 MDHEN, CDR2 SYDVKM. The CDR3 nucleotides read TGTGCCAGCAGCCCTACAGGGACCAACTCTGGAAACACCATATATTTT. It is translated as CASSPTGTNSGNTIYF.

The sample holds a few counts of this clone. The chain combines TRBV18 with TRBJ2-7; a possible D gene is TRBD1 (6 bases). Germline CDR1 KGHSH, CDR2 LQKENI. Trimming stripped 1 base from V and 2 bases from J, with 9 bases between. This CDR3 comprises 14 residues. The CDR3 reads CASSPRQATYEQYF. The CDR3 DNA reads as TGTGCCAGCTCACCACGACAGGCTACCTACGAGCAGTACTTC.

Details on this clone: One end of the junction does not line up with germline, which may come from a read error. The CDR3 region is CASSSGTGGVGSYGQYF. Here the CDR3 DNA reads TGTGCCAGCAGCTCCGGGACAGGGGGCGTTGGGTCCTACGGGCAGTACTTC. This sequence joins TRBV7-9 and TRBJ2-7; 12 positions agree with TRBD1. The germline gives CDR1 SEHNR, CDR2 FQNEAQ (reference sequence). There are 17 residues in the CDR3.

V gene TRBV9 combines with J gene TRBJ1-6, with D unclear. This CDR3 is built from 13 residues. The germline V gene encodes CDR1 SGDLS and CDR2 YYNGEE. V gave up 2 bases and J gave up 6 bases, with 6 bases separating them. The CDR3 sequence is CASSVASNSPLHF. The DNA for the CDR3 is TGTGCCAGCAGCGTGGCCAGTAATTCACCCCTCCACTTT.

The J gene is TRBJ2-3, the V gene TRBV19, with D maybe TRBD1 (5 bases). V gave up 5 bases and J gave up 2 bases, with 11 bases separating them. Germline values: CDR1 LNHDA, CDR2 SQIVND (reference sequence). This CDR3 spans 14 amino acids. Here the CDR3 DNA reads TGTGCCAGTAGTCCGCAGGGATACACAGATACGCAGTATTTT. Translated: CASSPQGYTDTQYF.

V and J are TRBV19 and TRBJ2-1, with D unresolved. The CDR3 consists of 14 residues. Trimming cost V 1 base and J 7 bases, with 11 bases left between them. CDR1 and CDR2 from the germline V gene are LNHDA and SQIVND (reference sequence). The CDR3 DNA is TGTGCCAGTAGTATAGTAAATCCGGAGAATGAGCAGTTCTTC. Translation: CASSIVNPENEQFF.

In DNA form, the CDR3 reads TGTGCCAGCACCGTAGACAGGGGAGGTGGTCAGCCCCAGCATTTT. This translates into CASTVDRGGGQPQHF. The V and J genes are TRBV28 and TRBJ1-5, with 8 bases lining up with TRBD1. This CDR3 region has 15 residues. The V segment lost 7 bases and the J segment 6 bases; nucleotides outside the gene matches: 11. Germline CDR1 and CDR2: MDHEN and SYDVKM.